The 4 T cell receptor beta chains below all came from one sample that was sequenced in a study of identical twins. MiXCR, run by TCRdb on the 5' RACE reads, gives a single entry per CDR3 protein. The sample gives more than 400,000 distinct CDR3 sequences, nearly 15% of which show up once; nearly 0.45% is in the top ten. This same sample was also taken into another study, of yellow fever vaccine responses in identical twins.

The sequencing input was CD4+ T cells sorted from blood. The receptors were gathered from a woman aged 18-29 years in good health.

The chain uses TRBV5-1 and TRBJ1-5, with D maybe TRBD1 (5 bases). This CDR3 comprises 14 residues. Germline V gives CDR1 SGHRS, CDR2 YFSETQ. Between the trimmed V and J ends, which lost 5 bases and 7 bases, there was a span of 16 bases. The CDR3 nucleotides read TGCGCCAGCAGACCCGACAGCCCTAGGCAGCCCCAGCATTTT. Translating gives CASRPDSPRQPQHF.

V gene TRBV20-1 combines with J gene TRBJ2-7; possible D gene TRBD2, 6 bases. There are 16 residues in the CDR3. V was clipped by 0 bases and J by 3 bases, with 18 bases between them. The germline V gene has CDR1 DFQATT and CDR2 SNEGSKA (reference sequence). The CDR3 here is CSARDRRDAGYYEQYF. The CDR3 DNA sequence: TGCAGTGCTAGAGATAGAAGAGACGCGGGGTACTACGAGCAGTACTTC.

This clonotype has at least ten counts. This rearrangement joins TRBV10-3 to TRBJ2-3, with D uncertain. Germline V CDR1 and CDR2: ENHRY, SYGVKD. V was shortened by 8 bases and J by 5 bases, with 5 bases between the two germline ends. This CDR3 comprises 10 residues. CDR3 coding DNA: TGTGCCATCGGTCAAGATACGCAGTATTTT. As protein: CAIGQDTQYF.

This clonotype was seen a handful of times. This chain connects TRBV5-5 to TRBJ2-7; perhaps TRBD2 as D (5 bases). This CDR3 has 12 amino acids. In germline, CDR1 is SGHKS, CDR2 YYEKEE (reference sequence). V lost 1 base and J lost 5, with 7 bases in between. The CDR3 bases are TGTGCCAGCAGCTTGATCGGGAACGAGCAGTACGTC. This sequence encodes CASSLIGNEQYV.